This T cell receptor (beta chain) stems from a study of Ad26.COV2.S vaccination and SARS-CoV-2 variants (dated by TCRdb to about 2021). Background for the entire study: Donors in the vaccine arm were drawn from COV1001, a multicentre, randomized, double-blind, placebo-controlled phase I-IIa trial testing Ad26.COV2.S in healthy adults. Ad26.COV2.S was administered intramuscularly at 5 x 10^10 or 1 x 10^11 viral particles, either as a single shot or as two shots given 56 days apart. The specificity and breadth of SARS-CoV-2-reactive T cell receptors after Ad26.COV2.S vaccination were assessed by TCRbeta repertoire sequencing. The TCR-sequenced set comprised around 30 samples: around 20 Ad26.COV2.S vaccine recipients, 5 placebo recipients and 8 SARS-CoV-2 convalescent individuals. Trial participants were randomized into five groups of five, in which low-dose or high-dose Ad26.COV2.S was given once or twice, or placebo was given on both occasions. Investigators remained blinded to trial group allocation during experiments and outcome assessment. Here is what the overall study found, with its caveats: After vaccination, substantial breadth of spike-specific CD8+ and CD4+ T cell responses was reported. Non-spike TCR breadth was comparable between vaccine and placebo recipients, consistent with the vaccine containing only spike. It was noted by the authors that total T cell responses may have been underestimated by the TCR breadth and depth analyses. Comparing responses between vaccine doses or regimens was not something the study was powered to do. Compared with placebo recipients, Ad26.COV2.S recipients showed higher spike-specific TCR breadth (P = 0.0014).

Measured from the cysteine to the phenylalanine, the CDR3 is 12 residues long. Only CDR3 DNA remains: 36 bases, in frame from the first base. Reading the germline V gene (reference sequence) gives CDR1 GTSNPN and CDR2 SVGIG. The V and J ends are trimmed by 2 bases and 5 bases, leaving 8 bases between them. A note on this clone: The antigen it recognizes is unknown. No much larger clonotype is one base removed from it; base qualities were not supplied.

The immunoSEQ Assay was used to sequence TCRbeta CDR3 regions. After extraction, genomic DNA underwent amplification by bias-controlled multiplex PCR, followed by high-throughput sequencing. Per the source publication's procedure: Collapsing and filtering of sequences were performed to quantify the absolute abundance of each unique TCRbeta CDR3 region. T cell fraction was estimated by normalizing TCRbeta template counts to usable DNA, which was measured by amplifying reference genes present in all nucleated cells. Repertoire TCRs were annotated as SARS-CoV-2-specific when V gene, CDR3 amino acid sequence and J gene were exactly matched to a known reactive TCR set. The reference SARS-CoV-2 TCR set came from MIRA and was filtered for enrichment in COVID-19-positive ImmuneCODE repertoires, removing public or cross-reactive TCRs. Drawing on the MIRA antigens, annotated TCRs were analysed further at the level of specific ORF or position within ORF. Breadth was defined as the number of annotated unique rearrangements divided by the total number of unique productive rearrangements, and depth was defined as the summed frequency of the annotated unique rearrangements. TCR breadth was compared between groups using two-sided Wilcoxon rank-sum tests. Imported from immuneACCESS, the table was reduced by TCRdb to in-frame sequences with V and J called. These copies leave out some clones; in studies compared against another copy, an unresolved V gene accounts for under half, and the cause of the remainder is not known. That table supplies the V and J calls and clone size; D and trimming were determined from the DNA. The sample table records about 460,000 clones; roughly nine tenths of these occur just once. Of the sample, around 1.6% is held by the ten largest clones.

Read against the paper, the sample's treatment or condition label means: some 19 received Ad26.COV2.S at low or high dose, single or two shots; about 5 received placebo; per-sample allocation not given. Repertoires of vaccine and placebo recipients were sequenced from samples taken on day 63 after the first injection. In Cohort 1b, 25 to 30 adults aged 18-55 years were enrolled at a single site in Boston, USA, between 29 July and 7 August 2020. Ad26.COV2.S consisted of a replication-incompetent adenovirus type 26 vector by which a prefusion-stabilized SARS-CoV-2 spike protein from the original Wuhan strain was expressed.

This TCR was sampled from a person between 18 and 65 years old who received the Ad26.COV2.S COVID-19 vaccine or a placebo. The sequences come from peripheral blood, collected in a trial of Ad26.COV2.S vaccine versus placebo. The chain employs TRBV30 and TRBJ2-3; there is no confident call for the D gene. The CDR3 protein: CAWSSLRDTQYF. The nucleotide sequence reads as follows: TGTGCCTGGAGTTCCCTCAGAGATACGCAGTATTTT.